What follows are 5 T cell receptor beta chains derived from one specimen sequenced in a study of shared clonotypes between healthy human individuals (TCRdb year 2020). Libraries were built with the immunoSEQ multiplex PCR assay. TCRdb obtained this table from immuneACCESS and retained in-frame rearrangements with V and J assigned. These tables miss some clones; where compared with another copy, unresolved V genes account for less than half of the shortfall, and the remainder is unexplained. The sample table contains about 600,000 clones; only one count was recorded for over 95% of them. Clones ranked in the top ten supply over 0.09% of the sample. CD8 naive samples were CD45RO-negative cells positively selected for CCR7, giving a CD45RA+CCR7+ population that excluded TemRA cells. The sequenced material came from naive CD8+ T cells sorted from blood. What the cell subset or site label conveys for this sample: CD45RA+CCR7+. The receptors were sampled from a woman under 40 in good health.

The chain couples TRBV28 to TRBJ1-2; 10 nucleotides align to TRBD1. Unmatched junction bases numbered 14, after V lost 4 bases and J lost 6 bases. Germline values: CDR1 MDHEN, CDR2 SYDVKM. The CDR3 covers 17 residues. CDR3 coding DNA: TGTGCCAGCAGTTCAAACCCCTTTAGACAGGGGGCGGATGGCTACACCTTC. Protein product: CASSSNPFRQGADGYTF.

The chain joins TRBV2 to TRBJ2-4, with 7 bases lining up with TRBD1. The CDR3 length is 15 residues. Trimming cost V 4 bases and J 6 bases; bases outside gene matches: 9. Germline CDR1 is SNHLY and CDR2 is FYNNEI. The CDR3 protein is CASSAYRGEGNIQYF. The CDR3 DNA follows: TGTGCCAGCAGTGCCTACAGGGGAGAGGGAAACATTCAGTACTTC.

The V call is TRBV15, the J call TRBJ2-7; 8 bases align to TRBD1. Unmatched junction bases numbered 5, after V lost 3 bases and J lost 1 base. The CDR3 is 15 residues long. From germline, CDR1 is LNHNV and CDR2 YYDKDF (reference sequence). Written as DNA, the CDR3 is TGTGCCACCAGCAGGGGACAGGAGGGTTCCTACGAGCAGTACTTC. Translating it yields CATSRGQEGSYEQYF.

This clone is a singleton in its sample. The chain joins TRBV27 to TRBJ2-1; 10 nucleotides agree with TRBD2. Germline V gene lookup returns CDR1 MNHEY and CDR2 SMNVEV (reference sequence). The CDR3 extends over 15 amino acids. J gave up 4 bases and V 8 bases, and 8 bases lay outside the gene matches. CDR3 bases: TGTGCCAGCGCCCCGGGACTAGCGTTGTACAATGAGCAGTTCTTC. Translation: CASAPGLALYNEQFF.

The V and J genes are TRBV28 and TRBJ2-1, with 11 bases that match TRBD2. The CDR3 runs 16 residues. Germline V gene sequence: CDR1 MDHEN, CDR2 SYDVKM. The J segment lost 5 bases and the V segment lost 5 bases, leaving 8 bases of the junction unmatched. The CDR3 nucleotides are TGTGCCAGCAGTGCCACTAGCGGGAGTGCGCACAATGAGCAGTTCTTC. It is translated as CASSATSGSAHNEQFF.